One sample yielded the 17 T cell receptor beta chains listed below, sequenced in a study of CD8+CD57+ T cells in acquired aplastic anemia. CDR3 and TCR beta VDJ profiling relied on genomic DNA as the template. Each CDR3 protein is one row after TCRdb ran MiXCR on the reads. Here the sample spans 150,000 to 200,000 distinct CDR3 sequences, 48% being singletons. Whoever was chosen for sequencing had shown CD8+CD57+ cell expansion by flow cytometry. Sequencing was done on a sample of sorted CD4+, CD8+, or CD8+CD57+ T cells (not recorded which) from PBMCs. These receptors were collected from a human donor with aplastic anemia.

This clonotype has a count of ten or more. The chain recombines TRBV29-1 with TRBJ1-1; maybe TRBD1 (6 bases). Germline CDR1 is SQVTM and CDR2 is ANQGSEA. The length of the CDR3 is 13 residues. CDR3 coding DNA: TGCAGTGGGAGGGGGGAAGGGGACACTGAAGCTTTCTTT. Residues: CSGRGEGDTEAFF.

The chain links TRBV15 to TRBJ1-2; no reliable D call. The CDR3 totals 16 residues. Germline loops: CDR1 LNHNV, CDR2 YYDKDF (reference sequence). Trimming removed 4 bases at V and 1 base at J, with 16 bases between. The CDR3 region has the DNA TGTGCCACCAGCACCGAGATTTCTGACCTTAACTATGGCTACACCTTC. Translation: CATSTEISDLNYGYTF.

This clonotype was counted many times. The chain uses TRBV5-1 and TRBJ2-2; D is unclear. The CDR3 has 13 residues. Trimming removed 4 bases from V and 3 bases from J, with 7 bases in between. Per the germline V gene, CDR1 is SGHRS and CDR2 is YFSETQ. CDR3 amino acids: CASSHDYTGELFF. CDR3 sequence (DNA): TGCGCCAGCAGCCACGACTACACCGGGGAGCTGTTTTTT.

Only one count was recorded for this clonotype. The V call is TRBV24-1, the J call TRBJ2-3; the match to TRBD1 covers 9 bases. The J segment lost 7 bases and the V segment lost 6 bases, leaving 4 bases of the junction unmatched. This CDR3 has 13 residues. Germline assignment: CDR1 KGHDR and CDR2 SFDVKD. The CDR3 DNA reads as TGTGCCACCAGTCTACAGGGGGCGTATACGCAGTATTTT. Protein sequence: CATSLQGAYTQYF.

A word on this clonotype: One end of the junction fails to match germline, which may point to a read error. The chain combines TRBV20-1 with TRBJ2-1; D is perhaps TRBD2 (6 bases). The CDR3 loop spans 15 amino acids. CDR1 and CDR2 (germline): DFQATT, SNEGSKA (reference sequence). CDR3 loop: CSARDGGVNYNEQFF. The CDR3, as DNA: TGCAGTGCCAGAGACGGCGGGGTTAACTACAATGAGCAGTTCTTC.

Concerning this clonotype: This clone may be a read error of a much larger clone one base away. The CDR3 spells CASSTGTGVYGYTF. The CDR3 DNA follows: TGCGCCAGCAGCACCGGGACAGGAGTCTATGGCTACACCTTC. The rearrangement uses TRBV5-1 and TRBJ1-2; TRBD1 matches at 8 bases. From germline, CDR1 is SGHRS and CDR2 YFSETQ. The CDR3 consists of 14 residues. V was pared by 4 bases and J by 4 bases, with 6 bases of the junction left unmatched. The whole variable domain, filled in from reference TRBV5-1 and TRBJ1-2, reads KAGVTQTPRYLIKTRGQQVTLSCSPISGHRSVSWYQQTPGQGLQFLFEYFSETQRNKGNFPGRFSGRQFSNSRSEMNVSTLELGDSALYLCASSTGTGVYGYTFGSGTRLTVV.

This clonotype came up a few times. A much more abundant neighbour one base away suggests this may be a read error. The CDR3, as DNA: TGTGCCAGCAGGGGACCAGCGAACACCGGGGAGCTGGTTTTT. Amino acid sequence: CASRGPANTGELVF. This chain links TRBV7-2 with TRBJ2-2; tentatively, D is TRBD1 or TRBD2 (5 bases each). Germline loops: CDR1 SGHTA, CDR2 FQGNSA. This CDR3 is built from 14 residues.

The V call is TRBV3-1, the J call TRBJ1-6, with D uncertain. CDR1 and CDR2 from the germline V gene are LGHDT and YNNKEL (reference sequence). With 0 bases removed from V and 4 bases from J, the gap between germline ends came to 7 bases. The CDR3 spans 15 residues. The CDR3 is CASSQEVLYNSPLHF. DNA of the CDR3: TGTGCCAGCAGCCAAGAGGTTTTATATAATTCACCCCTCCACTTT.

This clonotype turned up a few times. V and J are TRBV24-1 and TRBJ2-1, with 9 bases identical to TRBD1. The junction had 12 bases not matched to a gene; V was cut back by 7 bases and J by 0 bases. Per the germline V gene, CDR1 is KGHDR and CDR2 is SFDVKD. This CDR3 contains 18 residues. This CDR3 reads CATRGDRVTGSSYNEQFF. The CDR3 DNA reads TGTGCCACCAGAGGGGACAGGGTGACGGGTAGCTCCTACAATGAGCAGTTCTTC.

The V gene is TRBV6-1, the J gene TRBJ1-5, with a possible D match to TRBD1 (5 bases). Germline-derived CDR1 and CDR2 are MNHNS and SASEGT. Trimming left V 5 bases short and J 3 bases short, with 20 bases between. The CDR3 spans 17 residues. The CDR3 loop reads CASSPGGMTPLNQPQHF. In DNA, the CDR3 is TGTGCCAGCAGTCCCGGGGGTATGACACCCCTCAATCAGCCCCAGCATTTT.

The chain employs TRBV7-6 and TRBJ2-5, with TRBD1 identical over 8 bases. The V gene end was trimmed by 0 bases and the J gene end by 5 bases; junction bases not matched to a gene: 5. Germline V gene data show CDR1 as SGHVS and CDR2 as FNYEAQ. The CDR3 runs to 15 residues. The CDR3 DNA follows: TGTGCCAGCAGCTTAGCGGACAGGGCTAGGGAGACCCAGTACTTC. As protein: CASSLADRARETQYF.

The V gene is TRBV19, the J gene TRBJ2-7, with D perhaps matching TRBD1 (6 bases). The CDR3 is 14 amino acids. V dropped 3 bases and J dropped 0 bases, with 9 bases sitting between them. CDR1 LNHDA and CDR2 SQIVND come from the germline V gene (reference sequence). CDR3 loop: CASSMVGGSYEQYF. The CDR3 DNA is TGTGCCAGTAGTATGGTAGGGGGCTCCTACGAGCAGTACTTC.

This clonotype came up many times. V usage is TRBV7-8 and J usage is TRBJ2-5, with D tentatively TRBD1 (6 bases). V lost 1 base, J lost 6 bases, and 24 bases lay in between. The V gene's germline CDR1 is SGHVS and CDR2 FQNEAQ. The CDR3 contains 18 residues. In nucleotides, the CDR3 is TGTGCCAGCAGCTTAGTCTATGGACTTGGGGGCCTACAACAGACCCAGTACTTC. Encoded protein: CASSLVYGLGGLQQTQYF.

This clonotype was counted ten times or more. The V and J genes are TRBV24-1 and TRBJ1-5; D may be TRBD1 (5 bases). The CDR3 has 16 amino acids. Germline lookup yields CDR1 KGHDR and CDR2 SFDVKD. Between the trimmed V and J ends, which lost 4 bases and 3 bases, there was a span of 15 bases. In nucleotides, the CDR3 is TGTGCCACCAGTGACACCCGGGACGGCCTCAATCAGCCCCAGCATTTT. Translation gives CATSDTRDGLNQPQHF.

The chain is built from TRBV19 and TRBJ2-3; D is unresolved. The V gene's germline CDR1 is LNHDA and CDR2 SQIVND (reference sequence). V was pared by 5 bases and J by 12 bases, with 3 bases between. This CDR3 spans 8 amino acids. CDR3 DNA: TGTGCCAGTAGTCGTCAGTATTTT. This encodes CASSRQYF.

The genes are TRBV7-6 and TRBJ2-3; D remains unclear. The CDR3 totals 13 residues. V lost 11 bases and J lost 1, with 13 bases in between. CDR1 is SGHVS and CDR2 is FNYEAQ in the germline V gene. The DNA for the CDR3 is TGTGCCGTAATGGGAACGGGCACAGATACGCAGTATTTT. Its protein is CAVMGTGTDTQYF. Based on the CDR3 plus reference TRBV7-6 and TRBJ2-3, the full variable domain is GAGVSQSPRYKVTKRGQDVALRCDPISGHVSLYWYRQALGQGPEFLTYFNYEAQQDKSGLPNDRFSAERPEGSISTLTIQRTEQRDSAMYRCAVMGTGTDTQYFGPGTRLTVL.

V usage is TRBV18 and J usage is TRBJ1-5, with a weak D call TRBD1 (6 bases). This CDR3 has 15 residues. V was shortened by 3 bases and J by 7 bases, with 16 bases between the two germline ends. CDR1 is KGHSH, CDR2 LQKENI, per germline. The CDR3 sequence is CASSPSRGSNQPQHF. The CDR3 region has the DNA TGTGCCAGCTCACCGTCGAGGGGGAGTAACCAGCCCCAGCATTTT.